What follows are 8 T cell receptor beta chains derived from one specimen sequenced in a study of shared clonotypes between healthy human individuals. Assay used: immunoSEQ multiplex PCR; TCRdb lists only in-frame clones, some missing. The sample lists hundreds of thousands of clones, around 67% occurring once. Material: memory CD4+ T cells sorted from blood. Subset: CD45RA-negative fraction. The receptors here all came from a woman in her twenties or thirties in good health.

This clone was counted many times. The V gene is TRBV2, the J gene TRBJ2-7; the match to TRBD2 covers 12 bases. V gave up 7 bases and J gave up 6 bases; unmatched junction bases: 10. The CDR3 covers 15 residues. Per germline, CDR1 SNHLY and CDR2 FYNNEI. CDR3 residues: CASTALTSGSGEQYF. As DNA, the CDR3 is TGTGCCAGCACCGCCTTGACTAGCGGGAGTGGCGAGCAGTACTTC.

This clone was observed once. This chain joins TRBV5-4 and TRBJ2-1; 9 nucleotides line up with TRBD2. J lost 7 bases, V lost 4 bases, and 12 bases had no gene match. Looked up from germline, CDR1 is SGHNT and CDR2 is YYREEE (reference sequence). The CDR3 extends over 16 amino acids. CDR3 in amino acids: CASSPTGGAGGNEQFF. The CDR3 bases are TGTGCCAGCAGCCCCACCGGTGGGGCGGGAGGGAATGAGCAGTTCTTC.

In the case of this clone: Distinct nucleotide sequences in the sample also encode this CDR3. This sequence joins TRBV5-1 and TRBJ1-4, with D possibly TRBD1 on 5 matching bases. Germline CDR1 SGHRS, CDR2 YFSETQ. Between the trimmed V and J ends, which lost 1 base and 3 bases, there was a span of 10 bases. CDR3 length: 15 amino acids. CDR3 sequence (DNA): TGCGCCAGCAGCTTGACGGGGGGGTCTAATGAAAAACTGTTTTTT. It specifies CASSLTGGSNEKLFF.

Remarks on this clone: The same CDR3 also results from other DNA sequences found in this sample. The chain recombines TRBV30 with TRBJ2-5; D is uncertain. This CDR3 has 14 residues. Trimming cost V 0 bases and J 2 bases, with 10 bases left between them. The germline gives CDR1 GTSNPN, CDR2 SVGIG (reference sequence). In DNA, the CDR3 is TGTGCCTGGAGTGTACGGTCCGGACAAGAGACCCAGTACTTC. The encoded protein is CAWSVRSGQETQYF.

The rearrangement links TRBV28 to TRBJ2-7; 11 bases align to TRBD2. Germline V gene data show CDR1 as MDHEN and CDR2 as SYDVKM. V lost 5 bases, J lost 0 bases, and 15 bases stayed unmatched. CDR3 length equals 19 residues. CDR3 nucleotide sequence: TGTGCCAGCAGTCCCATGCTGGCTAGCGGGAGGAACAGCTCCTACGAGCAGTACTTC. Its protein is CASSPMLASGRNSSYEQYF.

This clone came up a few times. Other DNA sequences in the sample encode the same CDR3. The chain employs TRBV28 and TRBJ2-3; D ambiguous. The CDR3 spans 12 residues. CDR1 and CDR2 from the germline V gene are MDHEN and SYDVKM. V dropped 8 bases and J dropped 0 bases, with 6 bases sitting between them. In nucleotides, the CDR3 is TGTGCCAGCCGCGGAAGCACAGATACGCAGTATTTT. Amino acids: CASRGSTDTQYF.

This sequence joins TRBV13 and TRBJ2-7, with TRBD1 as a possible D gene (5 bases). The length of the CDR3 is 13 residues. In germline, CDR1 is PRHDT, CDR2 FYEKMQ (reference sequence). V gave up 3 bases and J gave up 4 bases, with 10 bases separating them. CDR3: CASSFQGNYEQYF. For the CDR3, the DNA is TGTGCCAGCAGCTTCCAGGGCAATTACGAGCAGTACTTC.

The gene calls are TRBV5-8 and TRBJ2-4, with D tentatively TRBD2 (6 bases). In germline, CDR1 is SGHTS, CDR2 YDEGEE. Trimming removed 0 bases at V and 0 bases at J, with 10 bases between. This CDR3 has 16 amino acids. The CDR3, as DNA: TGTGCCAGCAGCTTGGGAGGAGGGGTAGCCAAAAACATTCAGTACTTC. Residues: CASSLGGGVAKNIQYF. Variable domain in full (rest from reference TRBV5-8 and TRBJ2-4): EAGVTQSPTHLIKTRGQQATLRCSPISGHTSVYWYQQALGLGLQFLLWYDEGEERNRGNFPPRFSGRQFPNYSSELNVNALELEDSALYLCASSLGGGVAKNIQYFGAGTRLSVL.